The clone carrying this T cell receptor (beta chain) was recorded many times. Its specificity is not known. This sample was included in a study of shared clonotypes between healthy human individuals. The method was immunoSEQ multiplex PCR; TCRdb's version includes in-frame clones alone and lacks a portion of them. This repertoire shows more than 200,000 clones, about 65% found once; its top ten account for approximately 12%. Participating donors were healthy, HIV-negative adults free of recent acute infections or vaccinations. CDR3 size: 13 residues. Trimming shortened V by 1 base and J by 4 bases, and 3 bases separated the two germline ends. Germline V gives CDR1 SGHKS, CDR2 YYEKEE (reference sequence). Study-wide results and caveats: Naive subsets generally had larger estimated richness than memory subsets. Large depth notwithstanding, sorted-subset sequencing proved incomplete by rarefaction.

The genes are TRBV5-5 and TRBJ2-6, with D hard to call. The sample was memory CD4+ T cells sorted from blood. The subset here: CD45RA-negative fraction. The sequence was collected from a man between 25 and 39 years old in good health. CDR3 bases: TGTGCCAGCAGCTTGTTAGGGGCCAACGTCCTGACTTTC. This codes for CASSLLGANVLTF. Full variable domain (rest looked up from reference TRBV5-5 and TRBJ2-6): DAGVTQSPTHLIKTRGQQVTLRCSPISGHKSVSWYQQVLGQGPQFIFQYYEKEERGRGNFPDRFSARQFPNYSSELNVNALLLGDSALYLCASSLLGANVLTFGAGSRLTVL.